This T cell receptor beta chain was profiled in a study of T cell responses to AZD1222 COVID-19 vaccine. Overall study findings and caveats: Sampling captured repertoires only after the peak T cell response.

TCRdb keeps only in-frame clones here, not all; method: immunoSEQ multiplex PCR. The top ten clones hold 8% to 10% of a sample with roughly 75,000 clones, roughly 89% of them seen once. V was cut by 3 bases and J by 4 bases, with 9 bases left in between. Per the germline V gene, CDR1 is MNHEY and CDR2 is SVGEGT. There are 13 residues in the CDR3. Regarding this clone: Its antigen is not identified.

The chain couples TRBV6-2 or TRBV6-3 to TRBJ1-1; D gene uncertain. This sequence originates from an adult in good health. Sequences were derived from peripheral blood, sampled on day 0 of AZD1222 vaccination. CDR3 protein: CASSYAVGTEAFF. The DNA for the CDR3 is TGTGCCAGCAGTTATGCGGTTGGCACTGAAGCTTTCTTT.